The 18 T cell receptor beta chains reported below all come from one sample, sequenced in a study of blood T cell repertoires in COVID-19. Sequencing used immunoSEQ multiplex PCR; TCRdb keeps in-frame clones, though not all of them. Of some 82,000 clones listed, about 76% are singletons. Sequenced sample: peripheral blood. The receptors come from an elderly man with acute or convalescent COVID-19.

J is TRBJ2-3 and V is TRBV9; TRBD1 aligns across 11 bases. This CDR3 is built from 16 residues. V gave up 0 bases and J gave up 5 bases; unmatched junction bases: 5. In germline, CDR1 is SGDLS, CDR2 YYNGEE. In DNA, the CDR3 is TGTGCCAGCAGCGTAGGGGACAGGGGGAGAATAGATACGCAGTATTTT. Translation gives CASSVGDRGRIDTQYF.

The CDR3 is CASSSKDRGNSPLHF. The CDR3 DNA follows: TGTGCCAGCAGCTCCAAGGACAGGGGAAATTCACCCCTCCACTTT. This rearrangement joins TRBV7-9 to TRBJ1-6, with 9 bases fitting TRBD1. The germline gives CDR1 SEHNR, CDR2 FQNEAQ (reference sequence). V lost 4 bases and J lost 7; bases outside the gene matches: 5. This CDR3 is 15 amino acids long.

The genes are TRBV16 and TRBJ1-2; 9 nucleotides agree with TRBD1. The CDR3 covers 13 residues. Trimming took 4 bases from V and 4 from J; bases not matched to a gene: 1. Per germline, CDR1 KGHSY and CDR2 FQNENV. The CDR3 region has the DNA TGTGCCAGCAGCCGGACAGGGGTCTATGGCTACACCTTC. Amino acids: CASSRTGVYGYTF. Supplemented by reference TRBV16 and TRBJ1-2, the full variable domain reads GEEVAQTPKHLVRGEGQKAKLYCAPIKGHSYVFWYQQVLKNEFKFLISFQNENVFDETGMPKERFSAKCLPNSPCSLEIQATKLEDSAVYFCASSRTGVYGYTFGSGTRLTVV.

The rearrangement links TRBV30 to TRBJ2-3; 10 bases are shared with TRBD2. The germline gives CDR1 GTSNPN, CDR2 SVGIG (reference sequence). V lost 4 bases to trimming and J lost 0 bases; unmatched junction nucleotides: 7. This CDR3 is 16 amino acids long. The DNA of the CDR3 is TGTGCCTGGATTCCCCCGACTAGCGGGAGCACAGATACGCAGTATTTT. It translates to CAWIPPTSGSTDTQYF.

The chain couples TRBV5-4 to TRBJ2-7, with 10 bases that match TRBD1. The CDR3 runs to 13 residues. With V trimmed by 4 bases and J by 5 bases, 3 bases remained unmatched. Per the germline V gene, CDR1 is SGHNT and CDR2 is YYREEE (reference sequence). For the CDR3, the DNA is TGTGCCAGCAGCGGGGACAGGGGCGACGAGCAGTACTTC. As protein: CASSGDRGDEQYF.

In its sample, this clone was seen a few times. The CDR3 reads CSVGKASNYGYTF. For the CDR3, the DNA is TGCAGCGTTGGAAAAGCGAGTAACTATGGCTACACCTTC. The V gene is TRBV29-1, the J gene TRBJ1-2; no definite D call. This CDR3 is 13 amino acids long. The germline V gene encodes CDR1 SQVTM and CDR2 ANQGSEA. Trimming took 4 bases from V and 1 from J, leaving 10 bases between them.

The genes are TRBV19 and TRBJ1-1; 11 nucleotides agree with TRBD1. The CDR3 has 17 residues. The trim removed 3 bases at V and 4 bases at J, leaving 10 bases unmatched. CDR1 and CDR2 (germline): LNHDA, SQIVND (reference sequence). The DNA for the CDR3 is TGTGCCAGTAGTATTTTCGGGACAGGGGGATCGGTCACTGAAGCTTTCTTT. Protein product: CASSIFGTGGSVTEAFF.

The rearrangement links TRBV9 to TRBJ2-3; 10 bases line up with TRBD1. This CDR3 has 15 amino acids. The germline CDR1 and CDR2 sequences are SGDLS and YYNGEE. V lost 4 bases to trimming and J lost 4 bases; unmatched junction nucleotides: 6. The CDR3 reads CASSLSGTGADTQYF. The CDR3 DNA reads TGTGCCAGCAGCCTTTCCGGGACAGGGGCAGATACGCAGTATTTT. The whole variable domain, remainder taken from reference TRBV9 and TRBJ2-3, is DSGVTQTPKHLITATGQRVTLRCSPRSGDLSVYWYQQSLDQGLQFLIQYYNGEERAKGNILERFSAQQFPDLHSELNLSSLELGDSALYFCASSLSGTGADTQYFGPGTRLTVL.

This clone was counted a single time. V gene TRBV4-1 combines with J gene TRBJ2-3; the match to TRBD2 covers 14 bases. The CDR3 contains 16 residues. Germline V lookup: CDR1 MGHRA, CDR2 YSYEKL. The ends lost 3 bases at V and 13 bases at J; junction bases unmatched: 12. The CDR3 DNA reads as TGCGCCAGCAGCCAGGCCGGGACTAGCGGGAGCACTAGGGAGTATTTT. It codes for CASSQAGTSGSTREYF.

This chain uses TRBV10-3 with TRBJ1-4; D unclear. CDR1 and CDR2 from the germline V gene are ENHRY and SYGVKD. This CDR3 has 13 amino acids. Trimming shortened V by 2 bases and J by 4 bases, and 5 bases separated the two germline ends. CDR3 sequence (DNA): TGTGCCATCAGTGAGGGACTTAATGAAAAACTGTTTTTT. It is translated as CAISEGLNEKLFF.

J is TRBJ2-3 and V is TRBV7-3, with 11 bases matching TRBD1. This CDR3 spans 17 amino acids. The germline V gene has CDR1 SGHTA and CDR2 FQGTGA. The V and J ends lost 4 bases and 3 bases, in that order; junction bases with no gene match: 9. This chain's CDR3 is CASSSSGQGAWTDTQYF. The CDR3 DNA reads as TGTGCCAGCAGCTCCTCAGGACAGGGGGCTTGGACAGATACGCAGTATTTT.

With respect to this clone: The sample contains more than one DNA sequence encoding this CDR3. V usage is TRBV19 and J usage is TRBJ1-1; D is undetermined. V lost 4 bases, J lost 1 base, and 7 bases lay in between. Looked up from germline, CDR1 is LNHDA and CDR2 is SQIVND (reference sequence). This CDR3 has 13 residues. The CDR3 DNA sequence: TGTGCCAGTAGTACGACGGGGAACACTGAAGCTTTCTTT. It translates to CASSTTGNTEAFF.

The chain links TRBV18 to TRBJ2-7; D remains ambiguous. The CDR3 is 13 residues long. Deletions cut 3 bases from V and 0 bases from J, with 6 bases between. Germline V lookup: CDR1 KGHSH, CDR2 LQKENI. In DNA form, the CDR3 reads TGTGCCAGCTCACCGGCCAGCTCCTACGAGCAGTACTTC. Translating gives CASSPASSYEQYF. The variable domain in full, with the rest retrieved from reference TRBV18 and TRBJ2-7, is NAGVMQNPRHLVRRRGQEARLRCSPMKGHSHVYWYRQLPEEGLKFMVYLQKENIIDESGMPKERFSAEFPKEGPSILRIQQVVRGDSAAYFCASSPASSYEQYFGPGTRLTVT.

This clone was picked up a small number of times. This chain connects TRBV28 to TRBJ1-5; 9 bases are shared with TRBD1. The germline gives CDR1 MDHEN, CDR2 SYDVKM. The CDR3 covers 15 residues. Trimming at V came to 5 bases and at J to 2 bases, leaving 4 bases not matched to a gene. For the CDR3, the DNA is TGTGCCAGCAGTAAGGACAGGGGCGGCAATCAGCCCCAGCATTTT. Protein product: CASSKDRGGNQPQHF.

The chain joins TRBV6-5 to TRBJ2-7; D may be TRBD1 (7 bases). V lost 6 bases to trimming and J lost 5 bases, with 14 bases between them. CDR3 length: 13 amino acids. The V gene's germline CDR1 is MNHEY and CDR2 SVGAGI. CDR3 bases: TGTGCCAGCAGGCGGGACAGTAGCCACGAGCAGTACTTC. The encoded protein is CASRRDSSHEQYF.

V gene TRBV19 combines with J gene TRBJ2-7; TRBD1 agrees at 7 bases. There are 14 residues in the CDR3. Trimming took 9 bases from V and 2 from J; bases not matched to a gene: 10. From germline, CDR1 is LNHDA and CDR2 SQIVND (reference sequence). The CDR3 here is CASRVTGQAYEQYF. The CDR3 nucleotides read TGTGCCAGCAGAGTGACAGGACAGGCCTACGAGCAGTACTTC.

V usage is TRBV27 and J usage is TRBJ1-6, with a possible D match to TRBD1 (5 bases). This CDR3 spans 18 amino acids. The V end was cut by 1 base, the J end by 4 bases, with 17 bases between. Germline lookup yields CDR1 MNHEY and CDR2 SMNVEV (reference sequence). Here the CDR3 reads CASSLLAGRQTYNSPLHF. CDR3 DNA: TGTGCCAGCAGTTTATTAGCGGGGCGGCAGACATATAATTCACCCCTCCACTTT.

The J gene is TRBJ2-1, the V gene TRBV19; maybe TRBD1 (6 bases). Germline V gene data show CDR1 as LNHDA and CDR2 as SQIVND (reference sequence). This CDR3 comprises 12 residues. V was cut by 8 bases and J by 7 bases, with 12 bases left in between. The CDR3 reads CASSNRENEQFF. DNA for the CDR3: TGTGCCAGTTCGAACAGGGAAAATGAGCAGTTCTTC.